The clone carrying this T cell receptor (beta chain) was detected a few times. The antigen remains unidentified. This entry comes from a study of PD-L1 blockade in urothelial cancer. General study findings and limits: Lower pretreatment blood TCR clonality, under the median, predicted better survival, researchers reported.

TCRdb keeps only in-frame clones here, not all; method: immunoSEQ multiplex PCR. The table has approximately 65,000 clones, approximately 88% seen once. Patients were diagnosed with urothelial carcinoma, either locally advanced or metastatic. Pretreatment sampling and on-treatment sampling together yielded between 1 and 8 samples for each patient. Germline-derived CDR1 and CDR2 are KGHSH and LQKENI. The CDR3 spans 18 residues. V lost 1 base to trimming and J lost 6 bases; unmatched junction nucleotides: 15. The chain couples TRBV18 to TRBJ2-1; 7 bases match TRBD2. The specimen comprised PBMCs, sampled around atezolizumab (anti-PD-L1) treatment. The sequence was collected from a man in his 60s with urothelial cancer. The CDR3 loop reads CASSPLRTASGGTNEQFF. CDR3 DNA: TGTGCCAGCTCACCACTTCGGACCGCATCGGGGGGTACCAATGAGCAGTTCTTC.